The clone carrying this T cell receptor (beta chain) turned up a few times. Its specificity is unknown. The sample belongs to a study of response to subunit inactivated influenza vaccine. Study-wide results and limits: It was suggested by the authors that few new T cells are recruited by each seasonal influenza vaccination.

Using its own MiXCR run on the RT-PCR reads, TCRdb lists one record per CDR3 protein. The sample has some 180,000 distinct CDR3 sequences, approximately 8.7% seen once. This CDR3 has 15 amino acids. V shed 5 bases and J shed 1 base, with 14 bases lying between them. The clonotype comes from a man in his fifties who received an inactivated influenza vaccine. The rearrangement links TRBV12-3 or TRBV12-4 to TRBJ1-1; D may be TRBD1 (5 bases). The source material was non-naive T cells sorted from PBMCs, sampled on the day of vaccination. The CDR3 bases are TGTGCCAGCAGTACGTCCTTTGACAGGAACACTGAAGCTTTCTTT. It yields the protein CASSTSFDRNTEAFF.